These T cell receptor beta chains were read from a single sample in a study of cytomegalovirus exposure and HLA in healthy donors. Sequenced by immunoSEQ multiplex PCR; TCRdb stores in-frame clones only, minus some. The sample has under 200,000 clones, around four fifths seen once. Sample: PBMCs. The origin of the receptors is a man in his forties or fifties in good health and CMV-seropositive. CDR3s include the opening cysteine and the closing phenylalanine or tryptophan. The D gene is left open where the match is weak. Rows give clone size only sometimes, using once, few, many, or a class for an expanded clone.

.	TRBV9	.	TRBJ1-2	TGTGCCAGCAGCATCAGGGACGGGGGGGGCTATGGCTACACCTTC	CASSIRDGGGYGYTF
few	TRBV6-1	.	TRBJ2-7	TGTGCCAGCAGTATTCTAGCCGAATCAACCTACGAGCAGTACTTC	CASSILAESTYEQYF
.	TRBV7-9	.	TRBJ2-3	TGTGCCAGCAGCCCTCGATTGAGTCCCACAGATACGCAGTATTTT	CASSPRLSPTDTQYF
once	TRBV6-1	TRBD2	TRBJ2-1	TGTGCCAGCAGTGGAGGCGGGAGCTCGTTTGAGCAGTTCTTC	CASSGGGSSFEQFF
.	TRBV5-1	.	TRBJ1-1	TGCGCCAGCAGCTTCACGACAGACACTGAAGCTTTCTTT	CASSFTTDTEAFF
.	TRBV13	TRBD1	TRBJ1-5	TGTGCCAGCAGCTTAGGCCCGGGACAGGGGGTGGGTCAGCCCCAGCATTTT	CASSLGPGQGVGQPQHF
.	TRBV28	TRBD1	TRBJ1-4	TGTGCCAGCAGTTTAAGAACAGGGGCGAAATTCTGGGATAATGAAAAACTGTTTTTT	CASSLRTGAKFWDNEKLFF
once	TRBV19	.	TRBJ2-1	TGTGCCAGTAGTATTCAACCGGGATCCCTCAATGAGCAGTTCTTC	CASSIQPGSLNEQFF
.	TRBV30	.	TRBJ1-2	TGTGCCTGGAGCGGGTCGGTGGGTTATGGCTACACCTTC	CAWSGSVGYGYTF
few	TRBV7-6	.	TRBJ1-4	TGTGCCAGCAGCTCTGGGAGAACTAATGAAAAACTGTTTTTT	CASSSGRTNEKLFF
.	TRBV5-1	.	TRBJ2-3	TGCGCCAGCAGCTTGGGGACTATTGCAGGAGATACGCAGTATTTT	CASSLGTIAGDTQYF
.	TRBV19	.	TRBJ1-5	TGTGCCAGTAGTCGACTCCATAGCAATCAGCCCCAGCATTTT	CASSRLHSNQPQHF
.	TRBV5-1	TRBD1	TRBJ1-1	TGCGCCAGCAGCTACTACTTCCGGGACAGGGCCTCTGAAGCTTTCTTT	CASSYYFRDRASEAFF
.	TRBV5-6	.	TRBJ2-7	TGTGCCAGCAGCTACCTGTCGGGTGGCAGAACCCCCGAGCAGTACTTC	CASSYLSGGRTPEQYF
.	TRBV23-1	.	TRBJ2-6	TGCGCCAGCAGTCAATGGGTACAAGCTGGGGCCAACGGCCTGACTTTC	CASSQWVQAGANGLTF
.	TRBV13	TRBD2	TRBJ2-7	TGTGCCAGCAGCCTCGGGACTAGCGGGATGGGCGAGCAGTACTTC	CASSLGTSGMGEQYF
.	TRBV11-2	.	TRBJ2-1	TGTGCCAGCAGCTTAGAAGCTCCAGGTAACAATGAGCAGTTCTTC	CASSLEAPGNNEQFF
.	TRBV15	TRBD1	TRBJ1-2	TGTGCCACCAGCGGGACAGGGGATTATGGCTACACCTTC	CATSGTGDYGYTF
once	TRBV12-5	TRBD1	TRBJ1-1	TGTGCTAGTGGTTTGGTAACAGGCTTGGACAGGGGGCTTTCTTTCTTT	CASGLVTGLDRGLSFF
once	TRBV11-2	TRBD2	TRBJ2-1	TGTGCCAGCAGCTCCGGGACTAACCTTTACAATGAGCAGTTCTTC	CASSSGTNLYNEQFF
few	TRBV2	TRBD2	TRBJ2-1	TGTGCCAGCAGTGAAATGCTAGCGGGGGCCTACAATGAGCAGTTCTTC	CASSEMLAGAYNEQFF
.	TRBV2	.	TRBJ1-2	TGTGCCAGCATCTCTGGGTCGAGGGACTATGGCTACACCTTC	CASISGSRDYGYTF
.	TRBV7-9	TRBD2	TRBJ2-5	TGTTCCAGCAGCTTCCCGGGACTAGCGGGAGACGAGACCCAGTACTTC	CSSSFPGLAGDETQYF